This TCR beta chain is drawn from a study of T cell responses to AZD1222 COVID-19 vaccine. The assay was immunoSEQ multiplex PCR, and TCRdb's table has in-frame clones only and misses some. The data contain under 110,000 clones, 90% of them seen just once; the ten biggest clones take up approximately 1.2%. V lost 5 bases, J lost 4 bases, and 12 bases lay in between. Germline assignment: CDR1 SGHAT and CDR2 FQDESV (reference sequence). The CDR3 sequence is 14 residues long. This TCR was sampled from an adult in good health. The chain recombines TRBV11-1 with TRBJ1-5, with D unresolved. The sample consisted of peripheral blood, taken on day 0 of AZD1222 vaccination. The CDR3 region has the DNA TGTGCCAGCAGCCCCGGACGGAGTAATCAGCCCCAGCATTTT. Its translation is CASSPGRSNQPQHF.